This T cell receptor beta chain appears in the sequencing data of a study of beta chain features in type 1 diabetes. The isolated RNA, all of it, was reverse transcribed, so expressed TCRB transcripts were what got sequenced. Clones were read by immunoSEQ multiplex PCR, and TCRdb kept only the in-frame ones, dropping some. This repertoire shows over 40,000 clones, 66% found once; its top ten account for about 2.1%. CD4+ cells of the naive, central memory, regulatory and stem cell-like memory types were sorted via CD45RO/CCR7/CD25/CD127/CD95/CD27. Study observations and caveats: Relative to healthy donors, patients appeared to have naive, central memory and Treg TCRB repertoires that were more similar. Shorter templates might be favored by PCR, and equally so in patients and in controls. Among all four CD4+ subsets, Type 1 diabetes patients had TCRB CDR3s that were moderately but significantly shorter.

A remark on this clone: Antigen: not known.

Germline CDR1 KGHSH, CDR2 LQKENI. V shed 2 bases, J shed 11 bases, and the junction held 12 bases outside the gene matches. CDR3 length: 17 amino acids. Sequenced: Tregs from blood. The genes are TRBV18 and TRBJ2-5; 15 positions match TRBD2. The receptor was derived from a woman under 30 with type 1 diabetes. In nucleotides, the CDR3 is TGTGCCAGCTCACCATCCTTAGGACTAGCGGGAGGGCCTGAGCAGTACTTC. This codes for CASSPSLGLAGGPEQYF.